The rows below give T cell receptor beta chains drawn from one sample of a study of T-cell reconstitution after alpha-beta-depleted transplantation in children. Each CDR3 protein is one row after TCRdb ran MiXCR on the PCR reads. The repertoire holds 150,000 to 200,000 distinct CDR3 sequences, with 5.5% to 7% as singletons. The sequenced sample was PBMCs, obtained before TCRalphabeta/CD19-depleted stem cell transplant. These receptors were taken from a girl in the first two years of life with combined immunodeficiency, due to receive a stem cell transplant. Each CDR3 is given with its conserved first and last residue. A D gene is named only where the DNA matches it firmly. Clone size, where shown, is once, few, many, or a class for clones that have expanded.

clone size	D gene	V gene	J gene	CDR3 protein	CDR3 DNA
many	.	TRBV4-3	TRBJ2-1	CASSQAARVSYNEQFF	TGCGCCAGCAGCCAAGCCGCCAGGGTGTCCTACAATGAGCAGTTCTTC
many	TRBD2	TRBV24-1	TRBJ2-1	CATSDPSGGAYNEQFF	TGTGCCACCAGTGACCCTAGCGGGGGGGCCTACAATGAGCAGTTCTTC
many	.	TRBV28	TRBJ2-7	CASSLLPSYEQYF	TGTGCCAGCAGTTTATTGCCTTCCTACGAGCAGTACTTC
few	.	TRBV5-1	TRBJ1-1	CASRVFVRGMNTEAFF	TGCGCCAGCAGAGTGTTCGTGAGAGGGATGAACACTGAAGCTTTCTTT
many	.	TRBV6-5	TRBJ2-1	CASSYSSPTPLSYNEQFF	TGTGCCAGCAGTTACTCGTCCCCGACTCCTCTCTCGTACAATGAGCAGTTCTTC
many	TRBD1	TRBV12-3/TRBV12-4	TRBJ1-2	CASSSGGELDGYTF	TGTGCCAGCAGTTCAGGGGGCGAGCTTGATGGCTACACCTTC
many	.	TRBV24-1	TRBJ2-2	CATSDLRDNTGELFF	TGTGCCACCAGTGATTTGCGGGACAACACCGGGGAGCTGTTTTTT
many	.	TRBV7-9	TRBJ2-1	CASSLAAGIYNEQFF	TGTGCCAGCAGCTTAGCGGCGGGAATCTACAATGAGCAGTTCTTC
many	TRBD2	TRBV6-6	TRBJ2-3	CASSWGGRAAGTQYF	TGTGCCAGCAGTTGGGGCGGGAGGGCCGCCGGTACGCAGTATTTT
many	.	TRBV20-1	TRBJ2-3	CSLRGFTSTDTQYF	TGCAGCCTTAGGGGGTTCACTAGCACAGATACGCAGTATTTT
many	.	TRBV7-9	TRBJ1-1	CASSGPNTEAFF	TGTGCCAGCAGCGGGCCGAACACTGAAGCTTTCTTT
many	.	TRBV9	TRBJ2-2	CASSAPYFTGELFF	TGTGCCAGCAGCGCCCCCTATTTCACCGGGGAGCTGTTTTTT
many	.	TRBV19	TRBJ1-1	CASSLLTGEAFF	TGTGCCAGTAGTCTGCTTACAGGTGAAGCTTTCTTT
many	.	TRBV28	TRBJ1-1	CASSPGHLNTEAFF	TGTGCCAGCAGCCCAGGACACCTGAACACTGAAGCTTTCTTT
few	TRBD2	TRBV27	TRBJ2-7	CASSLPPSGGPYEQYF	TGTGCCAGCAGTTTGCCGCCTAGCGGAGGCCCCTACGAGCAGTACTTC
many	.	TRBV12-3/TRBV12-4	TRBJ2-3	CATTPDTTQYF	TGTGCCACCACCCCTGATACTACGCAGTATTTT
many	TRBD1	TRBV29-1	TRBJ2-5	CSVEGLGDRRETQYF	TGCAGCGTTGAAGGGTTAGGGGACAGAAGAGAGACCCAGTACTTC
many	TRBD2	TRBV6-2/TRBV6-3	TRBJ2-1	CASSPLTSAPYNEQFF	TGTGCCAGCAGTCCTCTGACTAGCGCTCCCTACAATGAGCAGTTCTTC
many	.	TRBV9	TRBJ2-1	CASSAPSDEQFF	TGTGCCAGCAGCGCCCCATCGGATGAGCAGTTCTTC
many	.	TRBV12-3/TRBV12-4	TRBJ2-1	CASSWGNYNEQFF	TGTGCCAGTTCCTGGGGCAACTACAATGAGCAGTTCTTC
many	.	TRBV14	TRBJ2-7	CASSQDLAREQYF	TGTGCCAGCAGCCAAGATCTTGCGCGCGAGCAGTACTTC
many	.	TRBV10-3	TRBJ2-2	CAISGLAQGGGELFF	TGTGCCATCAGTGGACTAGCCCAAGGGGGCGGGGAGCTGTTTTTT
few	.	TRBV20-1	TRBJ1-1	CSVDGYTEAFF	TGCAGTGTCGACGGCTACACTGAAGCTTTCTTT
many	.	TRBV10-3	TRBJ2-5	CAISDRQLQETQYF	TGTGCCATCAGTGATAGGCAGCTCCAAGAGACCCAGTACTTC
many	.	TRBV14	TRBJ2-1	CASSQELAFYNEQFF	TGTGCCAGCAGCCAAGAACTAGCTTTCTACAATGAGCAGTTCTTC
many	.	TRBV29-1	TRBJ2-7	CSVESGRYGSYEQYF	TGCAGCGTTGAATCGGGGCGATATGGGTCCTACGAGCAGTACTTC
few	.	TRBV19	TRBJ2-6	CASWGSGANVLTF	TGTGCCAGTTGGGGGTCTGGGGCCAACGTCCTGACTTTC
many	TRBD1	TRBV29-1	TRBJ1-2	CSVTGDIETVYGYTF	TGCAGCGTTACAGGGGACATCGAGACAGTCTATGGCTACACCTTC
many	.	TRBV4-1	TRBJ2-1	CASSRGERSYNEQFF	TGCGCCAGCAGCCGGGGAGAGCGCTCCTACAATGAGCAGTTCTTC
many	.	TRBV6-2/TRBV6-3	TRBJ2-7	CASRPPFDEQYF	TGTGCCAGCCGTCCACCCTTCGACGAGCAGTACTTC
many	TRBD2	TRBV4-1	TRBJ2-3	CASSQDGTSGPTDTQYF	TGCGCCAGCAGCCAAGATGGGACTAGCGGGCCCACAGATACGCAGTATTTT
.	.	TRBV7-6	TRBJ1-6	CASSPEGRGANSPLHF	TGTGCCAGCAGCCCGGAAGGGAGGGGGGCTAATTCACCCCTCCACTTT
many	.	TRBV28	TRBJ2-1	CASRTPGLEQFF	TGTGCCAGCAGAACCCCGGGCCTTGAGCAGTTCTTC
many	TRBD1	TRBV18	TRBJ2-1	CASSPPSGGGFVNEQFF	TGTGCCAGCTCACCACCTTCAGGGGGCGGTTTTGTAAATGAGCAGTTCTTC
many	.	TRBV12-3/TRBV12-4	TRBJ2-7	CASRQGYEQYF	TGTGCCAGCAGACAGGGTTACGAGCAGTACTTC
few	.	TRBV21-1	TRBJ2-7	CASSRTGRGLEQYF	TGTGCCAGCAGCAGGACAGGGAGGGGTCTCGAGCAGTACTTC
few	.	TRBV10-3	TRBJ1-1	CAISESLPGRLNTEAFF	TGTGCCATCAGTGAGTCGCTACCTGGACGGCTGAACACTGAAGCTTTCTTT
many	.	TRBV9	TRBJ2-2	CASSQSGTTGELFF	TGTGCCAGCAGCCAATCCGGGACTACCGGGGAGCTGTTTTTT
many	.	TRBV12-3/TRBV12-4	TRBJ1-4	CASSWEVSTNEKLFF	TGTGCCAGCAGTTGGGAGGTTTCAACTAATGAAAAACTGTTTTTT